The source of this TCR beta chain is a study of T cells in localized non-small cell lung cancer (dated by TCRdb to the early 2020s). Regarding the study in general: Comparing tumors with uninvolved tumor-adjacent lungs, the study looked at the T cell repertoires of 220 or so patients with early-stage NSCLC. The cohort was made up of a few hundred treatment-naive NSCLC patients whose localized lung tumors had been resected. NSCLC patients had a mean age of approximately 66 years, and about 140 were male and about 98 female. Broader findings and caveats from the paper: Uninvolved tumor-adjacent lung showed the highest T cell clonality, higher than tumor, which suggests more focused antigenic responses in the adjacent lung. Because multi-region tumor sequencing was not performed, intratumor heterogeneity could not be ruled out. Since the design was exploratory, TCR variables were selected using unadjusted p-values with no false-discovery rate correction. Higher T cell density in blood was associated with longer overall survival, whereas higher clonality in adjacent lung was associated with shorter survival. A median of 57 of the top 100 tumor clones were detected in paired uninvolved adjacent lung, and 25 to 35 of these tumor clones were also found among the top 100 clones of the paired uninvolved adjacent lung.

Notes on this clone: The antigen it recognizes is unknown. Base quality data are lacking; no much larger clone is found one base away.

At diagnosis, tumor, uninvolved tumor-adjacent lung and peripheral blood were collected and then preserved as a mix of FFPE and fresh-frozen material. Blood samples were analyzed as peripheral blood mononuclear cells for TCR repertoire profiling. The immunoSEQ Assay was used to sequence TCR beta CDR3 regions from DNA. On the authors' methods: To compute T cell density, TCR beta template counts were normalized to usable DNA, which was estimated by amplifying housekeeping genes. Richness was estimated with the preseqR package, extrapolating to 400,000 templates for PBMC samples and 120,000 templates for tissue samples. Clonality was defined as one minus Pielou's evenness. To identify tissue-enriched TCRs, differential abundance testing was run on productive amino-acid clonotypes with a minimum total count of 5 and an alpha of 0.1. Repertoire overlap between compartments was quantified with the Jaccard Index and Morisita Overlap Index. TCR beta CDR3s were clustered by GLIPH together with public tetramer-defined viral CDR3s, and at least three viral sequences plus V-gene enrichment were required for viral motifs. TCRdb took over this immuneACCESS table, retaining in-frame rearrangements with V and J assigned. Such tables are incomplete; in checked studies, under half of the missing clones stem from an unresolved V gene, and the remainder is unexplained. V and J calls and clone size are those listed in that table; D and trimming were worked out from the DNA. Present in this sample are around 35,000 clones, 80% of which were seen just once. The top ten constitute roughly 16% of the sample.

The receptor's source is a male donor aged 60 or older with stage III squamous cell lung carcinoma. The material was peripheral blood, obtained before any cancer treatment.

The CDR3 sequence is CASSLGTGGTNEKLFF. The DNA sequence is TGTGCCAGCAGTTTAGGGACGGGGGGAACTAATGAAAAACTGTTTTTT. Here the chain combines TRBV28 and TRBJ1-4; tentative D gene TRBD1, with 5 bases matching. V is cut by 2 bases and J by 1 base, and the space between the germline ends is 11 bases. The CDR3, cysteine through phenylalanine, is 16 amino acids long. Only the CDR3 DNA stays, 48 bases, in frame from base 1. The germline V gene provides CDR1 MDHEN and CDR2 SYDVKM.